Listed here is a single TCR beta chain. The target antigen is unknown. The data were taken from a study of cytomegalovirus exposure and HLA in healthy donors. Broader study findings: It was reported that the classifier diagnosed cytomegalovirus status with high specificity and sensitivity in both the original and validation cohorts. The study labeled 180 or so TCR beta chains cytomegalovirus-associated.

The donors formed part of the roughly 120-subject validation cohort, distinct from the approximately 630-subject first cohort. The V end was cut by 5 bases, the J end by 7 bases, with 18 bases between. The CDR3 consists of 14 residues. The V gene's germline CDR1 is GTSNPN and CDR2 SVGIG (reference sequence). The method was immunoSEQ multiplex PCR; TCRdb's version includes in-frame clones alone and lacks a portion of them. Of 100,000 to 150,000 clones listed, 94% were seen once; the top ten hold less than 1.5%. The chain joins TRBV30 to TRBJ1-5; no firm D call. The specimen sequenced was PBMCs. The sequence derives from a woman under 30 in good health and CMV-seronegative. The CDR3 region has the DNA TGTGCCTGGTCAGTCGAGAGGCTTGACCAGCCCCAGCATTTT. Translation gives CAWSVERLDQPQHF.